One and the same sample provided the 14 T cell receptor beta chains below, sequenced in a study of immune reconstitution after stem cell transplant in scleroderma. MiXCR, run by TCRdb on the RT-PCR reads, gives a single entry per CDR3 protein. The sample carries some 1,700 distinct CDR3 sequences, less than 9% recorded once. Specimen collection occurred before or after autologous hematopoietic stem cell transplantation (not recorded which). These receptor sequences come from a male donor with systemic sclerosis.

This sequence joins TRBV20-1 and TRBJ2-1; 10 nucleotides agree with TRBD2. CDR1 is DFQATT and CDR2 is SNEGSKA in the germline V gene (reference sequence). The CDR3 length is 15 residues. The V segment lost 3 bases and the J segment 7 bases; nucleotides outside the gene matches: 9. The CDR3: CSASSAGGMGNEQFF. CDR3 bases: TGCAGTGCTAGCTCAGCGGGGGGGATGGGGAATGAGCAGTTCTTC.

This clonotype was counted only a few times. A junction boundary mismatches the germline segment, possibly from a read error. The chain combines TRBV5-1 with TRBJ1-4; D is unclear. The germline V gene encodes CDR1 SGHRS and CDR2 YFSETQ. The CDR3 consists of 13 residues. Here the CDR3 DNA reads TGCGCCGGCAGCGCTAGGTGGGGTGAAAAACTGTTTTTT. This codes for CAGSARWGEKLFF.

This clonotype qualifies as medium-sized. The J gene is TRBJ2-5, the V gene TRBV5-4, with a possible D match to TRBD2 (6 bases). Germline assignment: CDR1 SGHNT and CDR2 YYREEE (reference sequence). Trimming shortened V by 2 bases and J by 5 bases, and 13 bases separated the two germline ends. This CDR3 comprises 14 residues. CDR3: CASSLKLAGETQYF. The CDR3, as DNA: TGTGCCAGCAGCTTAAAACTAGCCGGGGAGACCCAGTACTTC.

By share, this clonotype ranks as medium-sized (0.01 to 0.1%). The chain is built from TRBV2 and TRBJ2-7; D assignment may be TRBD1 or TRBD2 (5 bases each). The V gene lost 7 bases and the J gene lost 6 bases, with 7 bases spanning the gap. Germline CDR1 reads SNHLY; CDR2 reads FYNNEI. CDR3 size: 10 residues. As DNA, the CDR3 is TGTGCCAGCATTGGGGGCGAGCAGTACTTC. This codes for CASIGGEQYF.

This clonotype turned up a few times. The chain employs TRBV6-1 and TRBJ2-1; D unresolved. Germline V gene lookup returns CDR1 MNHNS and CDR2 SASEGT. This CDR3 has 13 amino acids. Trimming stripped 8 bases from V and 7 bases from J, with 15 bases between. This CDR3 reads CASSRGGVNEQFF. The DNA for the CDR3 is TGTGCCAGCTCCAGAGGTGGGGTTAATGAGCAGTTCTTC.

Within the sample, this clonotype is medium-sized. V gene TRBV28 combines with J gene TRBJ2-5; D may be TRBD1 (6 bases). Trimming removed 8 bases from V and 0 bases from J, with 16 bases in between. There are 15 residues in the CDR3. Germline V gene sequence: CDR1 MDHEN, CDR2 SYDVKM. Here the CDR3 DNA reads TGTGCCAGCGGGGGTGAGCCAGGGGACCAAGAGACCCAGTACTTC. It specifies CASGGEPGDQETQYF.

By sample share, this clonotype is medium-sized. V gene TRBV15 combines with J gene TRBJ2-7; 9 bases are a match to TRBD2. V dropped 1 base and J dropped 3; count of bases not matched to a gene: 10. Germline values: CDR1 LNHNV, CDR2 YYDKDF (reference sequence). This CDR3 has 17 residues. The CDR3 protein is CATSRAPLAGAFYEQYF. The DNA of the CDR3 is TGTGCCACCAGCAGAGCCCCCTTAGCGGGGGCTTTCTACGAGCAGTACTTC.

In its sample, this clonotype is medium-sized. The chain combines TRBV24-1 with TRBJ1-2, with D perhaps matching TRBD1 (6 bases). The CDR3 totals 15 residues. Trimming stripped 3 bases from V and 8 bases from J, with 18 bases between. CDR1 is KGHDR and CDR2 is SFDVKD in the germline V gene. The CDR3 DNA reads TGTGCCACCAGTGATCCCCACCGGGGGCCAGAGGGCTACACCTTC. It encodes CATSDPHRGPEGYTF.

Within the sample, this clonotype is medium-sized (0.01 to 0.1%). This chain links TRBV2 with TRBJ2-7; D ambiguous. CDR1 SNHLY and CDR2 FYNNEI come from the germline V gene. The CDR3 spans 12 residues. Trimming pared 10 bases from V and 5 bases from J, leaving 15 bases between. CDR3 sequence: CATRTVPDEQYF. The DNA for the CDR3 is TGTGCCACTCGGACGGTTCCCGACGAGCAGTACTTC.

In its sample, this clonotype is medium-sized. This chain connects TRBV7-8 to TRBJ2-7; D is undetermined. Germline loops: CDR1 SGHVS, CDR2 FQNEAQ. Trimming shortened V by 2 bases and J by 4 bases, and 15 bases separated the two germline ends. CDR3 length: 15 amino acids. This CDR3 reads CASSLRSPGRYEQYF. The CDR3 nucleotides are TGTGCCAGCAGCTTAAGGTCGCCAGGAAGATACGAGCAGTACTTC.

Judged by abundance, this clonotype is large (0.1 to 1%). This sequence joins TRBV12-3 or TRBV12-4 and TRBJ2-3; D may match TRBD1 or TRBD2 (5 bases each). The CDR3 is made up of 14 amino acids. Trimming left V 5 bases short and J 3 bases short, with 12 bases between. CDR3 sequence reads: CASSGLGGTDTQYF. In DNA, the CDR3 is TGTGCCAGCAGTGGTCTTGGGGGAACAGATACGCAGTATTTT.

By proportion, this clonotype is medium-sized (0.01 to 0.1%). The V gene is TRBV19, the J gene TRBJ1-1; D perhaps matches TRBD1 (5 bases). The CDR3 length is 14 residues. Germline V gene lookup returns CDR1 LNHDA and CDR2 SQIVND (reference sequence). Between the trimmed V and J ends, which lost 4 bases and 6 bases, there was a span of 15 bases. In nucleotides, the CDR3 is TGTGCCAGTAGTACCCCAGGGTTTGGGGCTGAAGCTTTCTTT. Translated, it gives CASSTPGFGAEAFF.

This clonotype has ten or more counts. CDR3 DNA: TGTGCCACCGGGGGGGGGCTTGAATACTACGAGCAGTACTTC. Translation gives CATGGGLEYYEQYF. This chain uses TRBV10-3 with TRBJ2-7; TRBD2 agrees at 8 bases. Germline values: CDR1 ENHRY, CDR2 SYGVKD. V shed 10 bases and J 3 bases; nucleotides not matched to a gene: 11. This CDR3 is built from 14 residues.

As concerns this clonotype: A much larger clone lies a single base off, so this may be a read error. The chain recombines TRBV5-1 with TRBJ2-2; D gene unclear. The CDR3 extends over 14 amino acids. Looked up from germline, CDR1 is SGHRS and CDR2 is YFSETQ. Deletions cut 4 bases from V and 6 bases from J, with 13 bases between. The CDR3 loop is CASSPAFEAGELFF. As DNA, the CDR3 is TGCGCCAGCAGCCCCGCATTTGAGGCCGGGGAGCTGTTTTTT.